The 10 T cell receptor beta chains below all came from one sample that was sequenced in a study of T cell changes during pregnancy in multiple sclerosis. Measured with immunoSEQ multiplex PCR; TCRdb has only the in-frame clones, and not every one. The sample includes 52,000 or so clones, around nine tenths seen only once; the top ten take about 0.28%. Here the sequenced sample was CD4+ T cells from peripheral blood mononuclear cells, taken in the second trimester of pregnancy. The origin of the receptors is a female donor with multiple sclerosis, enrolled in a pregnancy study.

The chain uses TRBV5-6 and TRBJ2-7; D is uncertain. From germline, CDR1 is SGHDT and CDR2 YYEEEE. Trimming shortened V by 3 bases and J by 1 base, and 5 bases separated the two germline ends. The CDR3 consists of 12 residues. CDR3 sequence (DNA): TGTGCCAGCAGCTCGACTTCCTACGAGCAGTACTTC. The encoded protein is CASSSTSYEQYF.

The chain recombines TRBV5-1 with TRBJ2-6, with TRBD1 identical over 9 bases. Trimming took 4 bases from V and 0 from J; bases not matched to a gene: 11. The germline V gene has CDR1 SGHRS and CDR2 YFSETQ. This CDR3 spans 19 amino acids. The CDR3 is CASSLGRRQGGSGANVLTF. The DNA for the CDR3 is TGCGCCAGCAGCCTCGGGCGAAGACAGGGGGGCTCTGGGGCCAACGTCCTGACTTTC.

The chain links TRBV11-1 to TRBJ1-1, with TRBD1 matching 7 bases. CDR3 size: 13 residues. V was clipped by 3 bases and J by 4 bases; unmatched bases: 2. Germline V lookup: CDR1 SGHAT, CDR2 FQDESV (reference sequence). This CDR3 reads CASSLGQSTEAFF. The CDR3 region has the DNA TGTGCCAGCAGCTTGGGACAGTCCACTGAAGCTTTCTTT.

The CDR3 bases are TGTGCCAGCAGCAGCCAGGGTAGGACTGAAGCTTTCTTT. This sequence encodes CASSSQGRTEAFF. This chain joins TRBV7-2 and TRBJ1-1; possible D gene TRBD1, 5 bases. The CDR3 is 13 amino acids. Trimming cost V 5 bases and J 5 bases, with 12 bases left between them. Germline lookup yields CDR1 SGHTA and CDR2 FQGNSA.

For the CDR3, the DNA is TGTGCCAGCAGACCCAGGACAGGGGCGAACACTGAAGCTTTCTTT. It yields the protein CASRPRTGANTEAFF. J is TRBJ1-1 and V is TRBV6-5; 9 bases match TRBD1. The trim removed 6 bases at V and 1 base at J, leaving 6 bases unmatched. The CDR3 totals 15 residues. Germline values: CDR1 MNHEY, CDR2 SVGAGI.

The chain has TRBV5-1 and TRBJ2-1; 8 bases match TRBD2. The CDR3 extends over 15 amino acids. After removal of 0 bases from V and 5 bases from J, the junction contained 4 bases not matched to a gene. Germline lookup yields CDR1 SGHRS and CDR2 YFSETQ. The CDR3 DNA sequence: TGCGCCAGCAGCTTGGTATTACTAGCGGACAATGAGCAGTTCTTC. Translating it yields CASSLVLLADNEQFF.

This chain links TRBV11-3 with TRBJ2-7; TRBD2 might be the D (5 bases). Germline-derived CDR1 and CDR2 are SGHNT and YENEEA. V lost 3 bases and J 0 bases, leaving 12 bases between the germline ends. The CDR3 runs to 15 residues. CDR3 in DNA: TGTGCCAGCAGCTTTCGGGGAACTGGCTCCTACGAGCAGTACTTC. It yields the protein CASSFRGTGSYEQYF.

The V and J genes are TRBV7-8 and TRBJ1-5; D is perhaps TRBD1 (5 bases). The germline CDR1 and CDR2 sequences are SGHVS and FQNEAQ. V gave up 5 bases and J gave up 3 bases, with 14 bases separating them. This CDR3 spans 15 amino acids. In DNA, the CDR3 is TGTGCCAGCAGCCAGAGTAGACAGCACAATCAGCCCCAGCATTTT. This translates into CASSQSRQHNQPQHF.

The V gene is TRBV5-1, the J gene TRBJ2-7, with D possibly being TRBD2 (5 bases). V shed 2 bases and J shed 3 bases, with 24 bases lying between them. CDR3 length: 18 amino acids. Germline assignment: CDR1 SGHRS and CDR2 YFSETQ. CDR3 coding DNA: TGCGCCAGCAGCTTTAGGACTGCGCTTACCACAAAAATCTACGAGCAGTACTTC. Translating gives CASSFRTALTTKIYEQYF.

This sequence joins TRBV27 and TRBJ2-7, with D perhaps TRBD1 (6 bases). Trimming left V 7 bases short and J 3 bases short, with 19 bases between. This CDR3 comprises 15 residues. Germline V CDR1 and CDR2: MNHEY, SMNVEV (reference sequence). The CDR3 loop is CASKTGTNSFYEQYF. DNA for the CDR3: TGTGCCAGCAAAACCGGGACAAACTCCTTCTACGAGCAGTACTTC.